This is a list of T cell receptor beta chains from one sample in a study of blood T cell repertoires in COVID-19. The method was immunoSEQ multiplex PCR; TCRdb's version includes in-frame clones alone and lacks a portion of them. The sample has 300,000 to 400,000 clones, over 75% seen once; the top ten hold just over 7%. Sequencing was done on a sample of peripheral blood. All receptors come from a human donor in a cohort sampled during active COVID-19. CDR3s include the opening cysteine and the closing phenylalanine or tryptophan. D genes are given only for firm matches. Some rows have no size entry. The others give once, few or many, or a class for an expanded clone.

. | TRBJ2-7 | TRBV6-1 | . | TGTGCCAGCAGTGAAGAGACAAGGCAGTACTTC | CASSEETRQYF
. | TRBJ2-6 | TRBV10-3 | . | TGTGCCATCAGTGGGTCGGCCTCTGGGGCCAACGTCCTGACTTTC | CAISGSASGANVLTF
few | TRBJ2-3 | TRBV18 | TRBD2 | TGTGCCAGCTCGCCGACGTTGACTAGCGGGGGGACAGATACGCAGTATTTT | CASSPTLTSGGTDTQYF
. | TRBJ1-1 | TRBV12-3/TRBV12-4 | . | TGTGCCAGCAGTTTAGTGGTTTCGAGGGAAGCTTTCTTT | CASSLVVSREAFF
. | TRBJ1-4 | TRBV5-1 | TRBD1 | TGCGCCAGCAGCTTGGGGTCGACAGGGGGTTACGAAAAACTGTTTTTT | CASSLGSTGGYEKLFF
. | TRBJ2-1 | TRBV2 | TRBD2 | TGTGCCAGCAGTGGCGGGGGGCCGGCGCAGTTCTTC | CASSGGGPAQFF
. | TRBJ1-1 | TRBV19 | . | TGTGCCAGTAGTCCCTTTGGCAAAGACACTGAAGCTTTCTTT | CASSPFGKDTEAFF
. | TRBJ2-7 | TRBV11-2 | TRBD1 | TGTGCCAGCAGCTTAGATAGGACAGGTCCGCTCGAGCAGTACTTC | CASSLDRTGPLEQYF
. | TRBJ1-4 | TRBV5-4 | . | TGTGCCAGCAGCGGAGGATTAACTAATGAAAAACTGTTTTTT | CASSGGLTNEKLFF
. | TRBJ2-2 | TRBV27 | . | TGTGCCAGCAGTTTAATCCAGGGCAACACCGGGGAGCTGTTTTTT | CASSLIQGNTGELFF
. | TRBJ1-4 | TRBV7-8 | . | TGTGCCAGCAGCTTAGTCCAGAATGAAAAACTGTTTTTT | CASSLVQNEKLFF
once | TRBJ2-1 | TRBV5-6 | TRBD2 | TGTGCCAGCAGCAGAGGGCCTAGCGGCCACAATGAGCAGTTCTTC | CASSRGPSGHNEQFF
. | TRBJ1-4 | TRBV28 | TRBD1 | TGTGCCAGCAGCCCCGGACAGGGTAAGGGCGAAAAACTGTTTTTT | CASSPGQGKGEKLFF
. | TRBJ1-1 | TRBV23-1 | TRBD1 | TGCGCCAGCAGTCAATCAAGACAGGGGATGAACACTGAAGCTTTCTTT | CASSQSRQGMNTEAFF
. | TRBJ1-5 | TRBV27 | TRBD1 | TGTGCCAGCAGTTTAGGACAGGGTTTGCGTCAGCCCCAGCATTTT | CASSLGQGLRQPQHF
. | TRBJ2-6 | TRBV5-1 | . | TGCGCCAGCAGCATCGGGACTTATGGGGCCAACGTCCTGACTTTC | CASSIGTYGANVLTF
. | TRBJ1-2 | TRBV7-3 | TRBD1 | TGTGCCAGCAGCTTTGACAGGGGGCGAGGCTACACCTTC | CASSFDRGRGYTF
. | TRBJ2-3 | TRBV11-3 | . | TGTGCCAGCAGCTTAGGGTTTAGCGGCACAGATACGCAGTATTTT | CASSLGFSGTDTQYF
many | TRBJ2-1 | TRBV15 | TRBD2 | TGTGCCACCAGCCCTACTAGCGGTTCCTACAATGAGCAGTTCTTC | CATSPTSGSYNEQFF
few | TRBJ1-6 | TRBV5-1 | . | TGCGCCAGCAGCCGAACCCAGGGGCGCAATTCACCCCTCCACTTT | CASSRTQGRNSPLHF
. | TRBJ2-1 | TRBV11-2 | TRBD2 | TGTGCCAGCAGCTTAGGCCGAGCGGGGGGGCAGGGTGAGCAGTTCTTC | CASSLGRAGGQGEQFF
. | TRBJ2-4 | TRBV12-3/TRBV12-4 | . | TGTGCCAGCAGTTACGGGGGCAAAAACATTCAGTACTTC | CASSYGGKNIQYF
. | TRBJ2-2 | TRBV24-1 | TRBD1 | TGTGCCACCAGTGATGGGACAGGGGAAAGAAGCACCGGGGAGCTGTTTTTT | CATSDGTGERSTGELFF
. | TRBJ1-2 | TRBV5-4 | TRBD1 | TGTGCCAGCAGCCCAGGGGGCATCGATGGCTACACCTTC | CASSPGGIDGYTF
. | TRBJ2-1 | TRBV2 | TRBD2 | TGTGCCAGCACCTCGACTAGCGGGGGGGCCTTATACAATGAGCAGTTCTTC | CASTSTSGGALYNEQFF
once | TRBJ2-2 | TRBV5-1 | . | TGCGCCAGCGGAACAGTTACCGGGGAGCTGTTTTTT | CASGTVTGELFF
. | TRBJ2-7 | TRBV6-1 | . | TGTGCCAGCAGTGAAGTGACAGCGAGCTCCTACGAGCAGTACTTC | CASSEVTASSYEQYF
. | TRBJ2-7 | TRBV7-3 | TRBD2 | TGTGCCAGCAGCCCCGAGCGGGGGCGCTCAGGCTACGAGCAGTACTTC | CASSPERGRSGYEQYF
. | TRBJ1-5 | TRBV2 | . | TGTGCCAGTAGGGGTAGCAATCAGCCCCAGCATTTT | CASRGSNQPQHF
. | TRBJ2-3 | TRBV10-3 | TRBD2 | TGTGCCATCAGAGACTTTTTAGCGGGGGGGAGCACAGATACGCAGTATTTT | CAIRDFLAGGSTDTQYF
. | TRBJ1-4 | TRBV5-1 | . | TGCGCCAGCAGCTTACAGCCAACTAATGAAAAACTGTTTTTT | CASSLQPTNEKLFF
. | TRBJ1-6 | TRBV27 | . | TGTGCCAGCAGTTTACGGGGAGGCTATAATTCACCCCTCCACTTT | CASSLRGGYNSPLHF
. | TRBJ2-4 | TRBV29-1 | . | TGCAGCGTTGAACAGGCCAAAAGCAGCATTCAGTACTTC | CSVEQAKSSIQYF
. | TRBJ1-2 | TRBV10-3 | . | TGTGCCATCAGTGAGAGAGGGATCGACTATGGCTACACCTTC | CAISERGIDYGYTF
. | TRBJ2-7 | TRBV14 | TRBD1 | TGTGCCAGCAGCCAAGTTGGTTCGGACAGGGGGCATGAGCAGTACTTC | CASSQVGSDRGHEQYF
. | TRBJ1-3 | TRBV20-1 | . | TGCAGTGTTTACAGGGGAAACACCATATATTTT | CSVYRGNTIYF
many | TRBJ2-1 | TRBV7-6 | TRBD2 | TGTGCCAGCAGCTCAAAACTAGCGGCCTACAATGAGCAGTTCTTC | CASSSKLAAYNEQFF
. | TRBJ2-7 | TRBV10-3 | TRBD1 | TGTGCCATCAGCGAGGGACAGAGCTACGAGCAGTACTTC | CAISEGQSYEQYF
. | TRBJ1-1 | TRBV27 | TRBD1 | TGTGCCAGCAAGGACAGGTTGAACACTGAAGCTTTCTTT | CASKDRLNTEAFF
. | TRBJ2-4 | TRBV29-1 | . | TGCAGCGTACTCCGGGAACAGAAAAACATTCAGTACTTC | CSVLREQKNIQYF
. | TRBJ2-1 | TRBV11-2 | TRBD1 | TGTGCCAGCAGCTCCCATCTGACAGGGACCAGCTCCTACAATGAGCAGTTCTTC | CASSSHLTGTSSYNEQFF
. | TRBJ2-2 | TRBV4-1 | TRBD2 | TGCGCCAGCAGCTATAGCGGGGGGGCCACCGGGGAGCTGTTTTTT | CASSYSGGATGELFF
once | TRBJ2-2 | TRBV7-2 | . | TGTGCCAGCAGCCCATTGAACACCGGGGAGCTGTTTTTT | CASSPLNTGELFF
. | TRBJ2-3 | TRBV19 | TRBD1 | TGTGCCAGTAGTCGGGGACAGGGGGTGGATACGCAGTATTTT | CASSRGQGVDTQYF
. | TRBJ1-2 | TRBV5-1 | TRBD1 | TGCGCCAGCAGCCCGGGACAGGGGTTGGATGGCTACACCTTC | CASSPGQGLDGYTF
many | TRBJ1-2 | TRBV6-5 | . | TGTGCCAGCAGACACCGGGATAACTATGGCTACACCTTC | CASRHRDNYGYTF
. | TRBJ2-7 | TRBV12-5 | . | TGTGCTAGTGGCCTTCCCGGGATCCCCTACGAGCAGTACTTC | CASGLPGIPYEQYF